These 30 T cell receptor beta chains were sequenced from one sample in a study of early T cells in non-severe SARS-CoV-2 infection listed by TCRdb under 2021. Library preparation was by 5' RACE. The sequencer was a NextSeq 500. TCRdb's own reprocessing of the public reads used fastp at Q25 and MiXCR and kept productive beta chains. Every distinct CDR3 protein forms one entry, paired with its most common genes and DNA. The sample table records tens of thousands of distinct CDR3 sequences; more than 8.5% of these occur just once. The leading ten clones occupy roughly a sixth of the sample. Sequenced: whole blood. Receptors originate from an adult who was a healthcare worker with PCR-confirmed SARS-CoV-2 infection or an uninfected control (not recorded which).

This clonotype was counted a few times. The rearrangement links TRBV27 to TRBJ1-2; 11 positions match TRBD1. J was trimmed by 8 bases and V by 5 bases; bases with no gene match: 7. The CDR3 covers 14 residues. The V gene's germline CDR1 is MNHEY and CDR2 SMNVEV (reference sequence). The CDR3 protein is CASSMDRGPRGYTF. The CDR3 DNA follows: TGTGCCAGCAGTATGGACAGGGGGCCTCGCGGCTACACCTTC.

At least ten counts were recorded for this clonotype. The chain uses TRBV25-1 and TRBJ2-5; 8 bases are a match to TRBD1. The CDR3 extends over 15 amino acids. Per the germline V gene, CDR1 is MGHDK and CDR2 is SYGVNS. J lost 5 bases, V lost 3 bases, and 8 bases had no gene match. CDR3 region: CASSDPQGAGETQYF. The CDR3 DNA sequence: TGTGCCAGCAGTGATCCCCAGGGGGCGGGGGAGACCCAGTACTTC.

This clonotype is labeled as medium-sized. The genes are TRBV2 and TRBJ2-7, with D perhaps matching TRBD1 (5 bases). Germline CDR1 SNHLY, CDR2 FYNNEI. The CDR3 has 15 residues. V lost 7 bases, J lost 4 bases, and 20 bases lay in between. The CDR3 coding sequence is TGTGCCAGCAAGGCAGGGAATGGATGGGTTTACGAGCAGTACTTC. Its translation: CASKAGNGWVYEQYF.

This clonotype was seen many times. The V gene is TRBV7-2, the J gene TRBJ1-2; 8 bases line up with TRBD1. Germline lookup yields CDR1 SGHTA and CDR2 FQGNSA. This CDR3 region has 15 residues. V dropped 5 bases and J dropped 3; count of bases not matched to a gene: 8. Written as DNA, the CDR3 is TGTGCCAGCAGCCCAGGGGGCAGGGTACACTATGGCTACACCTTC. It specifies CASSPGGRVHYGYTF.

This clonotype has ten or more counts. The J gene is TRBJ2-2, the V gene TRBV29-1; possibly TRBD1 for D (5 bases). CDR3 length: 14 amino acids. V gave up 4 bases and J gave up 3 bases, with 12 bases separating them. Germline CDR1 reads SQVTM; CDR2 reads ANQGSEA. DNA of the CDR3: TGCAGCGTTGCTGCAGGGTGGGACACCGGGGAGCTGTTTTTT. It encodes CSVAAGWDTGELFF.

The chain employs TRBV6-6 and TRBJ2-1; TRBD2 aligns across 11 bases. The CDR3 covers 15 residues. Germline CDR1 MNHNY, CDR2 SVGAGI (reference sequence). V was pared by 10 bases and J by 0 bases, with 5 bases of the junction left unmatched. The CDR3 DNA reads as TGTGCCATCTCGACTAGCGGGATCTCCTACAATGAGCAGTTCTTC. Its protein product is CAISTSGISYNEQFF.

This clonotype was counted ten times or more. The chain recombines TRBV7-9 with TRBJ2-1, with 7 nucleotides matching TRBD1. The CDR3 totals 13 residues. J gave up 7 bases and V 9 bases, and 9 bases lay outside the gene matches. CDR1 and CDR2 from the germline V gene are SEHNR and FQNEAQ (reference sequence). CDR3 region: CASSGTERNEQFF. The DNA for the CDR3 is TGTGCCAGTTCCGGGACAGAGAGGAATGAGCAGTTCTTC.

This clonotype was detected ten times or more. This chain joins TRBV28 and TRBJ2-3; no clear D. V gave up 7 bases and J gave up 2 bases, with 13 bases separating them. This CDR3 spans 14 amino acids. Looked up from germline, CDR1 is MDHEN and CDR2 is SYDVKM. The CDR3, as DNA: TGTGCCAGCATCGAATCCGGGCCCACAGATACGCAGTATTTT. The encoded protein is CASIESGPTDTQYF.

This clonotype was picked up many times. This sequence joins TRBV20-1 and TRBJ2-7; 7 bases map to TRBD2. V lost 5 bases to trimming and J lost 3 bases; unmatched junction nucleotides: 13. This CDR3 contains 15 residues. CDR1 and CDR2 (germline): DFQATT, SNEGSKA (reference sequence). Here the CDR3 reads CSAPRGGRAIYEQYF. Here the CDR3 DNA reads TGCAGTGCTCCGAGAGGCGGGAGAGCTATCTACGAGCAGTACTTC.

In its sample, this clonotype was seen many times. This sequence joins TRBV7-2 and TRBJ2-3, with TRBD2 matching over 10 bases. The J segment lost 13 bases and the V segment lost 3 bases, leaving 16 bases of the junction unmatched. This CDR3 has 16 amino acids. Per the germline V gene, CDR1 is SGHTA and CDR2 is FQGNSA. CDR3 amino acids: CASSFDLLAGGPGEYF. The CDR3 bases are TGTGCCAGCAGCTTTGACCTTTTAGCGGGAGGCCCCGGGGAGTATTTT.

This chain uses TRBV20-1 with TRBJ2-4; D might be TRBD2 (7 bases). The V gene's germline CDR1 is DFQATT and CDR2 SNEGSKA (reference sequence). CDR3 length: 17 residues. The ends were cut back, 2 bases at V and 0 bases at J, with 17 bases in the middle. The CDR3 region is CSARNPWGGEAKNIQYF. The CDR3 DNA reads TGCAGTGCTAGAAACCCATGGGGGGGCGAAGCCAAAAACATTCAGTACTTC.

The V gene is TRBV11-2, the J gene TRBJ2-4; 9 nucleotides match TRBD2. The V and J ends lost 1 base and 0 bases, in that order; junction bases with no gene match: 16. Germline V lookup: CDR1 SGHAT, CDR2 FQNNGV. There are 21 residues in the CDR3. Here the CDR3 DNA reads TGTGCCAGCAGCTTAGGCGGAATAGCGGGAGTTCGGGGAATAGCCAAAAACATTCAGTACTTC. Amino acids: CASSLGGIAGVRGIAKNIQYF.

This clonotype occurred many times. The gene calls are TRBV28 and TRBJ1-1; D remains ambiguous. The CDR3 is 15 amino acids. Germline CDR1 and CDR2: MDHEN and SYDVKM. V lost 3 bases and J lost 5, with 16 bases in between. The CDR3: CASSFAVRGGTEAFF. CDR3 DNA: TGTGCCAGCAGTTTCGCCGTACGGGGAGGAACTGAAGCTTTCTTT.

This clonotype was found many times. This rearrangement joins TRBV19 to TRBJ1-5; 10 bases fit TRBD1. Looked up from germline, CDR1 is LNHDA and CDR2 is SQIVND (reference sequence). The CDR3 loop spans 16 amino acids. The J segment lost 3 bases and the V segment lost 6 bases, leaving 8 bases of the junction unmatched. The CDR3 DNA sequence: TGTGCCAGTAGACCTGACGGACAGGGGGTCAATCAGCCCCAGCATTTT. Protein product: CASRPDGQGVNQPQHF. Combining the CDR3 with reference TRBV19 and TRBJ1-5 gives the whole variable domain DGGITQSPKYLFRKEGQNVTLSCEQNLNHDAMYWYRQDPGQGLRLIYYSQIVNDFQKGDIAEGYSVSREKKESFPLTVTSAQKNPTAFYLCASRPDGQGVNQPQHFGDGTRLSIL.

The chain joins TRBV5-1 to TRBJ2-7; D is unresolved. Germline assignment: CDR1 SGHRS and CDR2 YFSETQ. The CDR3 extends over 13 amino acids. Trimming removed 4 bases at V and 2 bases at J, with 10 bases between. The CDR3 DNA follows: TGCGCCAGCAGCCACCCAGGAACCTACGAGCAGTACTTC. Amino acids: CASSHPGTYEQYF.

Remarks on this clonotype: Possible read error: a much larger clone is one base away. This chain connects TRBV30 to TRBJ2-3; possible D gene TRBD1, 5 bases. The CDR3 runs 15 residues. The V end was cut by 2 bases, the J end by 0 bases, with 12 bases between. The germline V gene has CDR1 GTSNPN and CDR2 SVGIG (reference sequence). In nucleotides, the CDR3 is TGTGCCTGGAGTTTAGGGCAGGGCAGCACAGATACGCAGTATTTT. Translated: CAWSLGQGSTDTQYF.

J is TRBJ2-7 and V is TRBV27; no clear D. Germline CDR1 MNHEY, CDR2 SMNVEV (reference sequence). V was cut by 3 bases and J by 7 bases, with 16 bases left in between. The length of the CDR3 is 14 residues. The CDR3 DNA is TGTGCCAGCAGTTTGCGACCTAACCTGGGGGAGCAGTACTTC. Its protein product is CASSLRPNLGEQYF.

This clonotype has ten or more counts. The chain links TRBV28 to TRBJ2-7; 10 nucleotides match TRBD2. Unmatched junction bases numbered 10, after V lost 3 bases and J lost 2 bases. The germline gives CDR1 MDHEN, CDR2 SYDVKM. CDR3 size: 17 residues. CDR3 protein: CASSFSASGRATYEQYF. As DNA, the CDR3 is TGTGCCAGCAGTTTTTCTGCTAGCGGGAGAGCAACCTACGAGCAGTACTTC.

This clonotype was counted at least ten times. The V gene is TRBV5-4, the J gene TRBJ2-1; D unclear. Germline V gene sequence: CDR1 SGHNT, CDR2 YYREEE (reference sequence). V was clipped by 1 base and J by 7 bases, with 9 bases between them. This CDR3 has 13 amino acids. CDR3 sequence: CASSLPFGNEQFF. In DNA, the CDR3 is TGTGCCAGCAGCTTGCCGTTCGGGAATGAGCAGTTCTTC.

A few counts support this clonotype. This CDR3 reads CASSRVGGTDTQYF. The CDR3 coding sequence is TGTGCCAGCAGCAGGGTAGGCGGCACAGATACGCAGTATTTT. J is TRBJ2-3 and V is TRBV7-2, with no clear D. CDR1 is SGHTA, CDR2 FQGNSA, per germline. The CDR3 length is 14 residues. Between the trimmed V and J ends, which lost 5 bases and 1 base, there was a span of 10 bases.

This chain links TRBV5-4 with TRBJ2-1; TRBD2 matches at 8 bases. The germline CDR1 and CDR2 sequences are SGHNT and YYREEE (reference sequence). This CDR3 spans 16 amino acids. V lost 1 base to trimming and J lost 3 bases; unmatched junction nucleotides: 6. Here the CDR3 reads CASSLTSGGFYNEQFF. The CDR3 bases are TGTGCCAGCAGCTTGACTAGCGGAGGATTCTACAATGAGCAGTTCTTC.

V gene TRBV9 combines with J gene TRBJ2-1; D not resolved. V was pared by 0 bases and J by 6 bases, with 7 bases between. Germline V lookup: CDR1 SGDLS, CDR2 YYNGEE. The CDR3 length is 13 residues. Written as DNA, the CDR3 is TGTGCCAGCAGCGTAGGAGGCCTCAATGAGCAGTTCTTC. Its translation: CASSVGGLNEQFF.

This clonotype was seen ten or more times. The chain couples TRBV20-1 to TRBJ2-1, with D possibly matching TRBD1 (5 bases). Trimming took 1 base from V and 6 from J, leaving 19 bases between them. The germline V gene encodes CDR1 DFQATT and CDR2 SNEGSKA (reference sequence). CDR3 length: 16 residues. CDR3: CSARAPVGASFNEQFF. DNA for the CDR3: TGCAGTGCTAGAGCCCCCGTTGGGGCTAGTTTCAATGAGCAGTTCTTC.

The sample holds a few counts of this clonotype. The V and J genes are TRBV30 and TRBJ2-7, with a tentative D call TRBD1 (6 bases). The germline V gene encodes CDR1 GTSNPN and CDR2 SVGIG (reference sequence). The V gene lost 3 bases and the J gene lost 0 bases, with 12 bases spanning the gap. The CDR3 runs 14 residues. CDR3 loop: CAWRQGWNSYEQYF. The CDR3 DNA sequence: TGTGCCTGGAGACAGGGTTGGAACTCCTACGAGCAGTACTTC.

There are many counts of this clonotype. Here the CDR3 DNA reads TGCGCCAGCAGCCAAGTGCCGGCCCCCTCTGGAAACACCATATATTTT. It is translated as CASSQVPAPSGNTIYF. The chain is built from TRBV4-1 and TRBJ1-3; D gene unclear. The CDR3 is made up of 16 amino acids. The germline CDR1 and CDR2 sequences are MGHRA and YSYEKL. Trimming shortened V by 1 base and J by 0 bases, and 10 bases separated the two germline ends.

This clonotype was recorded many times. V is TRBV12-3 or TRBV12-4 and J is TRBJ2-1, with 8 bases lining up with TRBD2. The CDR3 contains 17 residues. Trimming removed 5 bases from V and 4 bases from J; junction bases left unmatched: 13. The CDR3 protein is CASSGNLGSGDYNEQFF. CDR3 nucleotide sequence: TGTGCCAGCAGTGGGAACTTGGGTAGCGGGGATTACAATGAGCAGTTCTTC.

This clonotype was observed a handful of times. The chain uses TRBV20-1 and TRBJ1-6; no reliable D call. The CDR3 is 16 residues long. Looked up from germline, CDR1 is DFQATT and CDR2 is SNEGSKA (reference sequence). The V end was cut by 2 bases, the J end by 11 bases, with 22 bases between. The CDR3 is CSARTIRTKLDPPLHF. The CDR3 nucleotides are TGCAGTGCTAGAACCATAAGGACCAAGTTGGATCCACCCCTCCACTTT.

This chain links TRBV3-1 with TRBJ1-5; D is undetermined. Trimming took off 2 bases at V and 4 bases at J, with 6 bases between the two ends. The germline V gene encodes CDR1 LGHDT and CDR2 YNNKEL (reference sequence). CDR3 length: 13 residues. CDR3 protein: CASSQFGNQPQHF. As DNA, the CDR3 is TGTGCCAGCAGCCAATTCGGAAATCAGCCCCAGCATTTT.

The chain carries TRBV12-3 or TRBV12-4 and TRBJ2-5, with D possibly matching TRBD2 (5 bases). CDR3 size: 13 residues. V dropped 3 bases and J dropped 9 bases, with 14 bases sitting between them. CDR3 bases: TGTGCCAGCAGTTTTAGGACGAGGGATGCCCAGTACTTC. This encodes CASSFRTRDAQYF.

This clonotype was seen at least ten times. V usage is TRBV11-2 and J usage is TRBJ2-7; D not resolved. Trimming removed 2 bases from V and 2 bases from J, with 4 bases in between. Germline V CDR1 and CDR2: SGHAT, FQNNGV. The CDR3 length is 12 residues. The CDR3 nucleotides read TGTGCCAGCAGCTTAACAGCCTACGAGCAGTACTTC. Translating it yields CASSLTAYEQYF.